This is a list of T cell receptor beta chains from one sample in a study of blood T cell repertoires in COVID-19. TCRdb keeps only in-frame clones here, not all; method: immunoSEQ multiplex PCR. The table shows around 200,000 clones, with around 86% occurring only once. The specimen sequenced was peripheral blood. These receptors originate from a man aged 40-49 years with active or convalescent COVID-19. CDR3s include the opening cysteine and the closing phenylalanine or tryptophan. The order of the fields is V gene, J gene, D gene, clone size, CDR3 protein, CDR3 DNA. A D gene is named only where the DNA matches it firmly. Expanded clones are given a class, and other clones once, few, many or no size at all.

V: TRBV7-8
J: TRBJ2-1
D: TRBD2
size: .
CDR3: CASRLAGGREQFF
DNA: TGTGCCAGCAGGCTCGCGGGGGGTCGGGAGCAGTTCTTC

V: TRBV29-1
J: TRBJ1-1
D: .
size: .
CDR3: CSVASRQSNTEAFF
DNA: TGCAGCGTTGCAAGTAGACAGTCGAACACTGAAGCTTTCTTT

V: TRBV4-3
J: TRBJ1-2
D: TRBD1
size: .
CDR3: CASSHQGAGGYTF
DNA: TGCGCCAGCAGCCATCAGGGGGCTGGTGGCTACACCTTC

V: TRBV24-1
J: TRBJ1-5
D: TRBD1
size: .
CDR3: CATSDPRQGDQPQHF
DNA: TGTGCCACCAGTGACCCGCGACAGGGGGATCAGCCCCAGCATTTT

V: TRBV27
J: TRBJ1-6
D: TRBD1
size: .
CDR3: CASSLQGGSSYNSPLHF
DNA: TGTGCCAGCAGTTTACAGGGGGGAAGCTCCTATAATTCACCCCTCCACTTT

V: TRBV18
J: TRBJ1-1
D: TRBD1
size: .
CDR3: CASSQDRESEAFF
DNA: TGTGCCAGCTCACAAGACAGGGAATCTGAAGCTTTCTTT

V: TRBV10-1
J: TRBJ2-7
D: .
size: .
CDR3: CASSRTPTYEQYF
DNA: TGCGCCAGCAGCCGGACTCCCACCTACGAGCAGTACTTC

V: TRBV4-1
J: TRBJ1-5
D: .
size: .
CDR3: CASSQQVSNQPQHF
DNA: TGCGCCAGCAGCCAACAGGTTAGCAATCAGCCCCAGCATTTT

V: TRBV19
J: TRBJ2-1
D: TRBD2
size: .
CDR3: CASSGPREGRSYNEQFF
DNA: TGTGCCAGTAGTGGCCCCCGGGAGGGACGGTCCTACAATGAGCAGTTCTTC

V: TRBV4-2
J: TRBJ2-1
D: .
size: .
CDR3: CASSQAGNEQFF
DNA: TGTGCCAGCAGCCAAGCGGGGAATGAGCAGTTCTTC

V: TRBV5-1
J: TRBJ1-3
D: TRBD1
size: .
CDR3: CASSRDSMLTGNTIYF
DNA: TGCGCCAGCAGCAGGGACAGCATGTTGACAGGAAACACCATATATTTT

V: TRBV7-9
J: TRBJ2-7
D: TRBD2
size: .
CDR3: CASSSFAGVGSYEQYF
DNA: TGTGCCAGCAGCTCGTTCGCGGGGGTTGGTTCCTACGAGCAGTACTTC

V: TRBV6-1
J: TRBJ1-2
D: .
size: .
CDR3: CASSERPLGYTF
DNA: TGTGCCAGCAGTGAGCGGCCTCTAGGCTACACCTTC

V: TRBV2
J: TRBJ2-2
D: .
size: .
CDR3: CASGPTNTGELFF
DNA: TGTGCCAGCGGGCCCACGAACACCGGGGAGCTGTTTTTT

V: TRBV7-9
J: TRBJ2-7
D: .
size: .
CDR3: CASSFTGQAYEQYF
DNA: TGTGCCAGCAGCTTCACGGGACAAGCCTACGAGCAGTACTTC

V: TRBV4-3
J: TRBJ2-7
D: .
size: .
CDR3: CASSQSLASSAEQYF
DNA: TGCGCCAGCAGCCAGAGTCTAGCGTCTTCCGCCGAGCAGTACTTC

V: TRBV2
J: TRBJ1-1
D: .
size: .
CDR3: CASNGRPTEAFF
DNA: TGTGCCAGCAACGGTCGTCCCACTGAAGCTTTCTTT

V: TRBV12-5
J: TRBJ1-1
D: .
size: .
CDR3: CASGFRGGTEAFF
DNA: TGTGCTAGTGGTTTTAGGGGTGGGACTGAAGCTTTCTTT

V: TRBV6-1
J: TRBJ1-5
D: .
size: .
CDR3: CASSDMGGNQPQHF
DNA: TGTGCCAGCAGTGATATGGGAGGCAATCAGCCCCAGCATTTT

V: TRBV19
J: TRBJ2-7
D: TRBD1
size: once
CDR3: CASSEQGAVPYEQYF
DNA: TGTGCCAGTAGTGAGCAGGGGGCAGTTCCCTACGAGCAGTACTTC

V: TRBV5-4
J: TRBJ2-5
D: .
size: .
CDR3: CASSLDRAAETQYF
DNA: TGTGCCAGCAGCTTGGACAGGGCTGCAGAGACCCAGTACTTC

V: TRBV6-2/TRBV6-3
J: TRBJ2-5
D: .
size: .
CDR3: CASSYGTIQETQYF
DNA: TGTGCCAGCAGTTACGGGACAATCCAAGAGACCCAGTACTTC

V: TRBV7-9
J: TRBJ1-1
D: .
size: .
CDR3: CASSLGGVRTEAFF
DNA: TGTGCCAGCAGCTTAGGGGGGGTTCGGACTGAAGCTTTCTTT

V: TRBV12-3/TRBV12-4
J: TRBJ2-5
D: TRBD1
size: .
CDR3: CASTNRGQETQYF
DNA: TGTGCCAGCACCAACAGGGGGCAAGAGACCCAGTACTTC

V: TRBV29-1
J: TRBJ1-5
D: .
size: .
CDR3: CSVAQGGNQPQHF
DNA: TGCAGCGTTGCGCAGGGTGGGAATCAGCCCCAGCATTTT

V: TRBV28
J: TRBJ1-5
D: .
size: .
CDR3: CASSLSPGQPQHF
DNA: TGTGCCAGCAGTTTAAGCCCCGGTCAGCCCCAGCATTTT

V: TRBV5-8
J: TRBJ1-6
D: .
size: once
CDR3: CASRLEEAPYNSPLHF
DNA: TGTGCCAGCAGACTAGAAGAGGCCCCATATAATTCACCCCTCCACTTT

V: TRBV6-5
J: TRBJ1-1
D: .
size: .
CDR3: CASSYSSQGGSKAFF
DNA: TGTGCCAGCAGTTACTCAAGCCAGGGAGGGTCCAAAGCTTTCTTT

V: TRBV27
J: TRBJ1-2
D: .
size: .
CDR3: CASSPRTDNYGYTF
DNA: TGTGCCAGCAGTCCACGGACAGATAACTATGGCTACACCTTC

V: TRBV6-1
J: TRBJ2-7
D: .
size: .
CDR3: CASSESHLAEQYF
DNA: TGTGCCAGCAGTGAGTCACATCTTGCCGAGCAGTACTTC

V: TRBV12-3/TRBV12-4
J: TRBJ1-3
D: .
size: .
CDR3: CASSPGAGNTIYF
DNA: TGTGCCAGCAGCCCTGGAGCTGGAAACACCATATATTTT

V: TRBV30
J: TRBJ1-1
D: .
size: .
CDR3: CAWERGRTEAFF
DNA: TGTGCCTGGGAACGAGGGAGGACTGAAGCTTTCTTT

V: TRBV29-1
J: TRBJ2-4
D: .
size: .
CDR3: CSVGSGATLDIQYF
DNA: TGCAGCGTTGGATCAGGGGCGACGTTGGACATTCAGTACTTC

V: TRBV27
J: TRBJ2-3
D: .
size: .
CDR3: CASSLQVADTQYF
DNA: TGTGCCAGCAGTTTACAGGTCGCAGATACGCAGTATTTT

V: TRBV4-3
J: TRBJ1-2
D: TRBD1
size: once
CDR3: CASSEGQGLGLNYGYTF
DNA: TGCGCCAGCAGCGAAGGACAGGGCCTGGGCCTTAACTATGGCTACACCTTC

V: TRBV11-3
J: TRBJ2-2
D: TRBD2
size: .
CDR3: CASSLGGLAGETGELFF
DNA: TGTGCCAGCAGCTTAGGCGGTTTGGCGGGGGAAACCGGGGAGCTGTTTTTT

V: TRBV9
J: TRBJ2-5
D: .
size: .
CDR3: CASSVLGVEGETQYF
DNA: TGTGCCAGCAGCGTATTAGGGGTGGAAGGGGAGACCCAGTACTTC

V: TRBV10-2
J: TRBJ2-1
D: TRBD2
size: .
CDR3: CASSEPRTSGTNEQFF
DNA: TGCGCCAGCAGTGAGCCCCGGACTAGCGGCACTAATGAGCAGTTCTTC

V: TRBV28
J: TRBJ2-7
D: .
size: .
CDR3: CASSLGQIEQYF
DNA: TGTGCCAGCAGTTTAGGACAAATCGAGCAGTACTTC